These 14 T cell receptor beta chains came from one sample sequenced in a study of CD8+ T cells in alopecia areata (dated 2018 in TCRdb). Libraries came from the immunoSEQ multiplex PCR assay. RNA was extracted from all samples and reverse transcribed into cDNA, which served as template for TCR sequencing. What TCRdb holds here is the immuneACCESS table cut down to in-frame rearrangements. Part of the clones is not present; checked against another copy, under half of the missing clones reflect an unresolved V gene, and the others are unexplained. Here the sample has some 160,000 clones; about two thirds occur a single time. The ten largest clones capture 35% to 40% of the sample. Sequencing was done on a sample of CD8+ T cells sorted from blood. The source is a human donor in good health.

Remarks on this clone: At the DNA level, this CDR3 is encoded by other sequences in the same sample as well. The chain joins TRBV19 to TRBJ2-7, with D hard to call. The V and J ends lost 1 base and 6 bases respectively, with 4 bases between them. CDR3 length: 11 residues. Germline loops: CDR1 LNHDA, CDR2 SQIVND (reference sequence). This CDR3 reads CASSIGGEQYF. The CDR3 bases are TGTGCCAGTAGTATAGGTGGCGAGCAGTACTTC.

The table lists this clone with a few counts. V and J are TRBV6-5 and TRBJ2-3, with a weak D call TRBD1 (5 bases). The germline gives CDR1 MNHEY, CDR2 SVGAGI. This CDR3 region has 13 residues. V dropped 6 bases and J dropped 6 bases, with 13 bases sitting between them. CDR3 loop: CASRGPMGDTQYF. Written as DNA, the CDR3 is TGTGCCAGCAGGGGGCCGATGGGGGATACGCAGTATTTT.

The chain's CDR3 is CATSRGQGRGFQETQYF. The CDR3 DNA follows: TGTGCCACCAGCAGAGGCCAGGGCAGGGGGTTCCAAGAGACCCAGTACTTC. The rearrangement joins TRBV15 to TRBJ2-5, with 7 positions matching TRBD1. Germline CDR1 reads LNHNV; CDR2 reads YYDKDF (reference sequence). After removal of 1 base from V and 1 base from J, the junction contained 9 bases not matched to a gene. The CDR3 is made up of 17 amino acids.

The chain combines TRBV10-2 with TRBJ2-1; a possible D gene is TRBD2 (6 bases). V shed 2 bases and J shed 7 bases, with 6 bases lying between them. The CDR3 runs 12 residues. CDR1 and CDR2 from the germline V gene are WSHSY and SAAADI. CDR3 DNA sequence: TGCGCCAGCAGTGAGGGGGGGAATGAGCAGTTCTTC. This encodes CASSEGGNEQFF.

This chain links TRBV5-6 with TRBJ2-3; perhaps D is TRBD1 or TRBD2 (5 bases each). V was pared by 0 bases and J by 0 bases, with 11 bases between. CDR1 SGHDT and CDR2 YYEEEE come from the germline V gene. The CDR3 consists of 16 residues. CDR3 nucleotide sequence: TGTGCCAGCAGCTTGGATGGGGGAATGAGCACAGATACGCAGTATTTT. Its protein is CASSLDGGMSTDTQYF.

The rearrangement links TRBV29-1 to TRBJ1-1, with 8 positions matching TRBD1. With 1 base clipped from V and 1 base from J, the junction kept 14 bases outside the gene matches. CDR1 SQVTM and CDR2 ANQGSEA come from the germline V gene. The CDR3 extends over 18 amino acids. CDR3 residues: CSVEVDFGTGQGNTEAFF. The CDR3 nucleotides are TGCAGCGTTGAAGTGGATTTCGGGACAGGCCAGGGGAACACTGAAGCTTTCTTT. Using reference TRBV29-1 and TRBJ1-1 for the parts outside the CDR3, the full variable domain is SAVISQKPSRDICQRGTSLTIQCQVDSQVTMMFWYRQQPGQSLTLIATANQGSEATYESGFVIDKFPISRPNLTFSTLTVSNMSPEDSSIYLCSVEVDFGTGQGNTEAFFGQGTRLTVV.

The chain joins TRBV6-5 to TRBJ2-3; TRBD1 might be the D (6 bases). V gave up 1 base and J gave up 4 bases, with 12 bases separating them. The CDR3 runs 15 residues. Germline V gene lookup returns CDR1 MNHEY and CDR2 SVGAGI. CDR3 bases: TGTGCCAGCAGTTACTTTACCTCAGGGGCAGATACGCAGTATTTT. It codes for CASSYFTSGADTQYF.

The rearrangement links TRBV4-1 to TRBJ1-1; D is unresolved. The CDR3 totals 14 residues. Germline CDR1 is MGHRA and CDR2 is YSYEKL. Trimming removed 1 base at V and 4 bases at J, with 10 bases between. The CDR3 DNA follows: TGCGCCAGCAGCCAAGGGCAGACACCCACTGAAGCTTTCTTT. Protein product: CASSQGQTPTEAFF.

The chain joins TRBV27 to TRBJ1-1; D is ambiguous. Trimming removed 5 bases at V and 6 bases at J, with 13 bases between. Germline loops: CDR1 MNHEY, CDR2 SMNVEV (reference sequence). The CDR3 is 13 amino acids. DNA for the CDR3: TGTGCCAGCAGTATTAGTCCGTACTCTGAAGCTTTCTTT. Translation: CASSISPYSEAFF.

The chain has TRBV27 and TRBJ1-5; 9 bases agree with TRBD1. Germline values: CDR1 MNHEY, CDR2 SMNVEV (reference sequence). V lost 4 bases and J lost 5; bases outside the gene matches: 3. There are 14 residues in the CDR3. The CDR3 here is CASSSGQGDQPQHF. CDR3 coding DNA: TGTGCCAGCAGTTCGGGACAGGGAGATCAGCCCCAGCATTTT.

The chain has TRBV13 and TRBJ2-5; the D gene is possibly TRBD1 (5 bases). The germline V gene encodes CDR1 PRHDT and CDR2 FYEKMQ (reference sequence). The CDR3 is 13 amino acids. Trimming stripped 4 bases from V and 3 bases from J, with 9 bases between. CDR3 DNA: TGTGCCAGCAGCTCCGACAGCAAAGAGACCCAGTACTTC. This translates into CASSSDSKETQYF.

This chain's CDR3 is CASSESNRGDEQYF. The DNA of the CDR3 is TGCGCCAGCAGTGAGTCGAATCGGGGGGACGAGCAGTACTTC. The chain has TRBV10-2 and TRBJ2-7; TRBD2 agrees at 7 bases. The germline CDR1 and CDR2 sequences are WSHSY and SAAADI. CDR3 length: 14 residues. J gave up 5 bases and V 0 bases, and 4 bases lay outside the gene matches.

The chain carries TRBV25-1 and TRBJ2-5, with D uncertain. The CDR3 is 11 amino acids. V was cut by 6 bases and J by 5 bases, with 7 bases left in between. CDR1 is MGHDK, CDR2 SYGVNS, per germline. For the CDR3, the DNA is TGTGCCAGCAGCTTGTCGGAGACCCAGTACTTC. It codes for CASSLSETQYF.

The gene calls are TRBV7-9 and TRBJ2-1; D is perhaps TRBD2 (5 bases). The V gene lost 5 bases and the J gene lost 7 bases, with 12 bases spanning the gap. Germline CDR1 and CDR2: SEHNR and FQNEAQ (reference sequence). This CDR3 comprises 13 residues. The CDR3 sequence is CASSPPGGNEQFF. The CDR3, as DNA: TGTGCCAGCAGCCCCCCGGGCGGGAATGAGCAGTTCTTC.